This record looks at one T cell receptor beta chain sequence and its context. Under the authors' procedure: The authors estimated nucleated cell counts from reference gene primer amplification. Method: immunoSEQ multiplex PCR; TCRdb's copy keeps in-frame clones and lacks some. V, J and clone size reflect that table, while D and trimming were determined from the DNA. This table has some 74,000 clones, 91% appearing once. Germline V gives CDR1 SGHNT, CDR2 YYREEE (reference sequence). Trimming took off 0 bases at V and 0 bases at J, with 4 bases between the two ends. The CDR3 sequence is 15 residues long. The data were taken from a study of blood T cell repertoires in COVID-19. Across the study: Sites across the United States, Italy and Spain contributed samples from acute and convalescent COVID-19. T cells, B-cell-depleted T cells, or PBMCs supplied cDNA or gDNA.

Enrolment of Seattle patients took place during active infection, and they were followed longitudinally. The clonotype comes from a man in his fifties or sixties with COVID-19, enrolled during active disease. The source material was peripheral blood. The V call is TRBV5-4, the J call TRBJ2-6, with unresolved D. Here the CDR3 reads CASSLGSSGANVLTF. The CDR3 bases are TGTGCCAGCAGCTTGGGGAGCTCTGGGGCCAACGTCCTGACTTTC.